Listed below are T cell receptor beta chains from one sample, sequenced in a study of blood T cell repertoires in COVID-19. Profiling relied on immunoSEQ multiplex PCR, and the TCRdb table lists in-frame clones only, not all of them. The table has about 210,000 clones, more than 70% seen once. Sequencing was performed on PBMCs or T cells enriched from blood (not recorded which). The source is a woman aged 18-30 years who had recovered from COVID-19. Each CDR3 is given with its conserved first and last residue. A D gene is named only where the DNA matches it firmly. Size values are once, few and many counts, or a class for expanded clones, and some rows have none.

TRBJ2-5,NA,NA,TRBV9,CASSEQGHADPTETQYF,TGTGCCAGCAGCGAACAAGGACACGCAGACCCCACCGAGACCCAGTACTTC
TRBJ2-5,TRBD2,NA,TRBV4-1,CASSHPASGRSQETQYF,TGCGCCAGCAGCCATCCCGCTAGCGGGCGGAGCCAAGAGACCCAGTACTTC
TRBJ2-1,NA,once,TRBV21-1,CASSKGAGGEAGYNEQFF,TGTGCCAGCAGCAAAGGGGCCGGGGGAGAGGCCGGCTACAATGAGCAGTTCTTC
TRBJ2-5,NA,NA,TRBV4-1,CASSQGVLETQYF,TGCGCCAGCAGCCAAGGTGTTCTAGAGACCCAGTACTTC
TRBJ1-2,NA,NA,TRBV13,CASSRNGREGYGYTF,TGTGCCAGCAGCCGAAATGGGAGGGAGGGCTATGGCTACACCTTC
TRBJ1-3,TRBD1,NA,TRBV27,CATRGHGGNTIYF,TGTGCCACTAGGGGGCACGGTGGAAACACCATATATTTT
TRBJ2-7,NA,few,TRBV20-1,CSAADTYEQYF,TGCAGTGCGGCGGATACCTACGAGCAGTACTTC
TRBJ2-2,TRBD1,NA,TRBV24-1,CATLEGQGDTGELFF,TGTGCCACTCTAGAGGGACAGGGGGACACCGGGGAGCTGTTTTTT
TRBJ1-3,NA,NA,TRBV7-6,CASSLARQGGNTIYF,TGTGCCAGCAGCTTAGCGCGGCAGGGTGGAAACACCATATATTTT
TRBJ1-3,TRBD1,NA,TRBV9,CASSVDRDRVPYSSGNTIYF,TGTGCCAGCAGCGTAGACCGGGACAGGGTACCCTACTCCTCTGGAAACACCATATATTTT
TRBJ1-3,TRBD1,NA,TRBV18,CASSQQGAKGNTIYF,TGTGCCAGCTCACAACAGGGGGCTAAAGGAAACACCATATATTTT
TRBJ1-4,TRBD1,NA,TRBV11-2,CASSPTRTGSEKLFF,TGTGCCAGCAGCCCAACCCGGACAGGGAGTGAAAAACTGTTTTTT
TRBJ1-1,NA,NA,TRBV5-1,CASQTELNTEAFF,TGCGCCAGCCAGACAGAATTGAACACTGAAGCTTTCTTT
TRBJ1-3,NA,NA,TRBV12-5,CASGLVLVRVTDSGNTIYF,TGTGCTAGTGGTTTGGTACTGGTCCGGGTCACTGACTCTGGAAACACCATATATTTT
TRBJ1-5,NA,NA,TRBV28,CASSLSDQPQHF,TGTGCCAGCAGTTTATCGGATCAGCCCCAGCATTTT
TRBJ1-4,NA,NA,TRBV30,CAWGGVTNEKLFF,TGTGCCTGGGGGGGCGTGACTAATGAAAAACTGTTTTTT
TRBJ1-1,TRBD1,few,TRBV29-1,CSVGQGFTEAFF,TGCAGCGTTGGACAGGGGTTCACTGAAGCTTTCTTT
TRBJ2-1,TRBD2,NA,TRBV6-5,CASFRGGDENEQFF,TGTGCCAGCTTCCGGGGGGGTGATGAGAATGAGCAGTTCTTC
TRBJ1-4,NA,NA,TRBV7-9,CASSFHEGGREKLFF,TGTGCCAGCAGCTTCCACGAGGGCGGGCGTGAAAAACTGTTTTTT
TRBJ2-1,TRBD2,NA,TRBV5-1,CASSFSSGGNNEQFF,TGCGCCAGCAGCTTTTCCAGCGGGGGTAACAATGAGCAGTTCTTC
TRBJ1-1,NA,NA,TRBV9,CASSAAVLTEAFF,TGTGCCAGCAGCGCCGCGGTCTTAACTGAAGCTTTCTTT
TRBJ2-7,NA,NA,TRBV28,CASSGTGGRSYEQYF,TGTGCCAGCAGTGGCACCGGGGGGCGCTCCTACGAGCAGTACTTC
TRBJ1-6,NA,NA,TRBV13,CASSLSRGNSPLHF,TGTGCCAGCAGCTTATCAAGGGGAAATTCACCCCTCCACTTT
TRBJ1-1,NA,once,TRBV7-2,CASSRGIGTIGTEAFF,TGTGCCAGCAGCCGGGGTATTGGGACAATAGGCACTGAAGCTTTCTTT
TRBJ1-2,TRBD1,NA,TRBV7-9,CASSPGPGTGALLDGYTF,TGTGCCAGCAGCCCGGGGCCCGGGACAGGGGCCTTGTTGGATGGCTACACCTTC
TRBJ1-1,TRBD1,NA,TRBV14,CASSRILGTDTEAFF,TGTGCCAGCAGCCGAATTCTTGGGACAGACACTGAAGCTTTCTTT
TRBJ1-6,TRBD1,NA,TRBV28,CASRTGQGTSPLHF,TGTGCCAGCAGAACGGGACAGGGTACTTCACCCCTCCACTTT
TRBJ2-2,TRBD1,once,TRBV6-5,CATGTAEAGELFF,TGTGCCACCGGGACAGCTGAGGCCGGGGAGCTGTTTTTT
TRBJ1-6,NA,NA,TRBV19,CASSIQGFSPLHF,TGTGCCAGTAGTATACAGGGTTTTTCACCCCTCCACTTT
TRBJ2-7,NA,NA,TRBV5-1,CASSLAEEIPYEQYF,TGCGCCAGCAGCTTGGCGGAGGAGATTCCTTACGAGCAGTACTTC
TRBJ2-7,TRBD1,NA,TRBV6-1,CASSEGRGLEQYF,TGTGCCAGCAGTGAGGGCAGGGGGCTCGAGCAGTACTTC
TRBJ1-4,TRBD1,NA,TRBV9,CASSPHPGGANEKLFF,TGTGCCAGCAGCCCGCACCCAGGGGGAGCTAATGAAAAACTGTTTTTT
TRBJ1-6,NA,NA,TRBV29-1,CSAAFSLAGNSPLHF,TGCAGCGCGGCTTTTAGTCTGGCGGGGAATTCACCCCTCCACTTT
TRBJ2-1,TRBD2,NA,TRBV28,CASSASGASYNEQFF,TGTGCCAGCAGCGCTAGCGGGGCCTCTTACAATGAGCAGTTCTTC
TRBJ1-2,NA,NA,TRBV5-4,CASSHGQIYGYTF,TGTGCCAGCAGCCACGGACAGATTTATGGCTACACCTTC
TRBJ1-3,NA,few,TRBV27,CASSLSALSGNTIYF,TGTGCCAGCAGTTTATCCGCGCTCTCTGGAAACACCATATATTTT
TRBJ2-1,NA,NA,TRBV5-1,CASSLESQGTQQFF,TGCGCCAGCAGCTTGGAGTCCCAGGGAACTCAGCAGTTCTTC
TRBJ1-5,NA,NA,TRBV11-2,CASSLDFSQPQHF,TGTGCCAGCAGCTTAGATTTTAGTCAGCCCCAGCATTTT
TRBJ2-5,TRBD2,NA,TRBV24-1,CATSDTGGEFETQYF,TGTGCCACCAGTGATACTGGGGGGGAATTTGAGACCCAGTACTTC
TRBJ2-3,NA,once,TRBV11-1,CASSSTSTQYF,TGTGCCAGCAGCTCAACAAGTACGCAGTATTTT
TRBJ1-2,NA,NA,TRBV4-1,CASSQVGVFYGYTF,TGCGCCAGCAGCCAAGTAGGGGTATTCTATGGCTACACCTTC